The sequence of this TCR beta chain was determined in a study of blood T cell repertoires in COVID-19. Between the trimmed V and J ends, which lost 3 bases and 1 base, there was a span of 3 bases. The CDR3 totals 12 residues. CDR1 and CDR2 (germline): SGHVS, FQNEAQ. The method was immunoSEQ multiplex PCR; TCRdb's version includes in-frame clones alone and lacks a portion of them. Here the sample spans some 290,000 clones, approximately 90% being singletons. The sequence derives from a middle-aged woman with acute COVID-19. The chain is built from TRBV7-8 and TRBJ1-2; D remains unclear. The sample comprised PBMCs or T cells enriched from blood (not recorded which). CDR3 DNA: TGTGCCAGCAGCTTCAGTAACTATGGCTACACCTTC. It encodes CASSFSNYGYTF.